This T cell receptor beta chain was recovered during a study of control samples from healthy donors and cancer patients. Using immunoSEQ multiplex PCR, the repertoire was profiled, and TCRdb retains in-frame clones only, with some absent. Here the sample spans 400,000 to 500,000 clones, approximately 92% being singletons. Germline trimming cut 7 bases from V and 0 bases from J; bases unmatched to any gene: 5. CDR1 and CDR2 (germline): SNHLY, FYNNEI. There are 14 residues in the CDR3. The V gene is TRBV2, the J gene TRBJ2-7; 8 bases are shared with TRBD1. This receptor was obtained from a man aged 40-49 years with head and neck cancer. Sequenced input: PBMCs. The CDR3, as DNA: TGTGCCAGCAACCGGGACAGGTCCTCCTACGAGCAGTACTTC. This translates into CASNRDRSSYEQYF.